This is a list of T cell receptor beta chains from one sample in a study of spatial heterogeneity in lung cancer. TCRdb reprocessed the 5' RACE reads with MiXCR, giving one entry per CDR3 protein. The sample includes under 150,000 distinct CDR3 sequences, 10% to 15% of them seen just once. The specimen comprised PBMCs, sampled at follow-up. All receptors come from a male donor with early-stage non-small cell lung cancer. CDR3s include the opening cysteine and the closing phenylalanine or tryptophan. D genes are given only for firm matches. Not all rows give a size; the values are once, few, many and, for expanded clones, a class.

14 | TRBJ1-2 | many | TRBV12-3/TRBV12-4 | NA | CASSTLQERGGYTF | TGTGCCAGCAGTACCCTTCAAGAACGGGGCGGCTACACCTTC
14 | TRBJ2-5 | NA | TRBV4-1 | NA | CASSPGAGIETQYF | TGCGCCAGCAGCCCGGGGGCCGGTATAGAGACCCAGTACTTC
15 | TRBJ2-1 | NA | TRBV19 | NA | CASSIPRSSYNEQFF | TGTGCCAGTAGTATCCCGCGGAGCTCCTACAATGAGCAGTTCTTC
16 | TRBJ2-5 | few | TRBV24-1 | TRBD2 | CATSDLGTSGQETQYF | TGTGCCACCAGTGACCTGGGGACTAGCGGACAAGAGACCCAGTACTTC
14 | TRBJ2-7 | few | TRBV7-8 | TRBD1 | CASSPLDRDYEQYF | TGTGCCAGCAGTCCCTTGGACAGGGACTACGAGCAGTACTTC
16 | TRBJ2-3 | NA | TRBV7-2 | TRBD2 | CASSLTSGKSTDTQYF | TGTGCCAGCAGCTTGACTAGCGGGAAAAGCACAGATACGCAGTATTTT
14 | TRBJ2-2 | NA | TRBV28 | TRBD1 | CASRGTGHTGELFF | TGTGCCAGCAGGGGGACAGGTCACACCGGGGAGCTGTTTTTT
14 | TRBJ2-7 | few | TRBV7-9 | TRBD1 | CASSTGTGGYEQYF | TGTGCCAGCAGCACCGGGACAGGGGGATACGAGCAGTACTTC
18 | TRBJ2-3 | NA | TRBV5-1 | NA | CASSLAGGQTVVRDTQYF | TGCGCCAGCAGCTTGGCCGGGGGACAGACGGTAGTAAGGGATACGCAGTATTTT
11 | TRBJ1-1 | many | TRBV29-1 | NA | CSVAPGLAAFF | TGCAGCGTTGCTCCAGGGTTGGCGGCTTTCTTT
13 | TRBJ2-7 | NA | TRBV19 | NA | CASSIRLFVEQYF | TGTGCCAGTAGTATCCGATTATTTGTGGAGCAGTACTTC
13 | TRBJ2-4 | many | TRBV12-3/TRBV12-4 | NA | CASSFATGNIQYF | TGTGCCAGCAGTTTCGCAACCGGAAACATTCAGTACTTC
14 | TRBJ2-5 | NA | TRBV7-8 | NA | CASSLGDLQETQYF | TGTGCCAGCAGCTTAGGAGACCTCCAAGAGACCCAGTACTTC
14 | TRBJ1-5 | many | TRBV5-1 | NA | CASSLGQSNQPQHF | TGCGCCAGCAGCTTGGGACAGAGCAATCAGCCCCAGCATTTT
15 | TRBJ2-6 | NA | TRBV6-2/TRBV6-3 | NA | CASSQDSSGANVLTF | TGTGCCAGCAGTCAAGATTCCTCTGGGGCCAACGTCCTGACTTTC
13 | TRBJ2-7 | NA | TRBV7-2 | NA | CASSLLGLYEQYF | TGTGCCAGCAGCTTACTCGGACTCTACGAGCAGTACTTC
11 | TRBJ2-5 | NA | TRBV7-8 | NA | CASTFAGTQYF | TGTGCCAGCACCTTTGCTGGGACCCAGTACTTC
13 | TRBJ2-5 | few | TRBV7-9 | NA | CASSPTEEETQYF | TGTGCCAGCAGCCCTACAGAAGAAGAGACCCAGTACTTC
15 | TRBJ1-5 | few | TRBV7-2 | TRBD1 | CASSRDRAGNQPQHF | TGTGCCAGCAGCCGCGACAGGGCGGGCAATCAGCCCCAGCATTTT
11 | TRBJ2-1 | many | TRBV11-1 | TRBD1 | CASGRQGESFF | TGTGCCAGCGGCCGACAGGGGGAATCGTTCTTC
13 | TRBJ2-7 | many | TRBV10-3 | NA | CAISDDIAYEQYF | TGTGCCATCAGTGATGACATCGCCTACGAGCAGTACTTC
16 | TRBJ2-3 | many | TRBV27 | TRBD1 | CASSSYRGPGTDTQYF | TGTGCCAGCAGTTCCTACAGGGGACCGGGCACAGATACGCAGTATTTT
11 | TRBJ2-1 | few | TRBV6-1 | TRBD1 | CASSYGQGVFF | TGTGCCAGCAGCTACGGACAGGGGGTGTTCTTC
15 | TRBJ1-5 | NA | TRBV20-1 | NA | CSARARTYSNQPQHF | TGCAGTGCTAGAGCCAGAACCTATAGCAATCAGCCCCAGCATTTT
12 | TRBJ1-5 | NA | TRBV12-3/TRBV12-4 | NA | CASSLAYQPQHF | TGTGCCAGCAGTTTAGCCTATCAGCCCCAGCATTTT
15 | TRBJ1-5 | many | TRBV4-1 | NA | CASSQAGTGGRPQHF | TGCGCCAGCAGCCAAGCCGGGACGGGAGGAAGGCCCCAGCATTTT
15 | TRBJ2-2 | few | TRBV28 | NA | CASSPPPLNTGELFF | TGTGCCAGCAGCCCCCCTCCGCTGAACACCGGGGAGCTGTTTTTT
14 | TRBJ1-2 | NA | TRBV5-5 | TRBD1 | CASSHGQALYGYTF | TGTGCCAGCAGCCACGGACAGGCGCTCTATGGCTACACCTTC
15 | TRBJ1-2 | few | TRBV4-2 | NA | CASSQEEQVNYGYTF | TGTGCCAGCAGCCAAGAGGAACAGGTCAACTATGGCTACACCTTC
15 | TRBJ2-7 | many | TRBV6-2/TRBV6-3 | NA | CASSYRDSSSYEQYF | TGTGCCAGCAGTTACCGCGACAGCTCCTCCTACGAGCAGTACTTC
14 | TRBJ2-1 | few | TRBV19 | NA | CASSKPDYYNEQFF | TGTGCCAGTAGTAAGCCGGACTACTACAATGAGCAGTTCTTC
13 | TRBJ2-7 | NA | TRBV30 | NA | CAWSAPVDYEQYF | TGTGCCTGGAGTGCCCCCGTTGACTACGAGCAGTACTTC
14 | TRBJ2-7 | many | TRBV6-1 | TRBD1 | CASSEPDRGYEQYF | TGTGCCAGCAGTGAACCGGACAGGGGCTACGAGCAGTACTTC
15 | TRBJ2-7 | NA | TRBV27 | NA | CASSSPGAGRHEQYF | TGTGCCAGCAGTTCCCCGGGGGCAGGGAGGCACGAGCAGTACTTC
15 | TRBJ2-2 | few | TRBV6-1 | TRBD1 | CASSRQGANTGELFF | TGTGCCAGCAGTCGACAGGGGGCTAACACCGGGGAGCTGTTTTTT
13 | TRBJ2-1 | NA | TRBV5-1 | NA | CASSLTDRNEQFF | TGCGCCAGCAGCTTGACGGACCGCAATGAGCAGTTCTTC
15 | TRBJ2-5 | NA | TRBV20-1 | NA | CSARDAGSIQETQYF | TGCAGTGCTAGAGATGCGGGCTCTATACAAGAGACCCAGTACTTC
14 | TRBJ2-5 | NA | TRBV12-3/TRBV12-4 | NA | CASSLLLAEETQYF | TGTGCCAGCAGTTTATTACTCGCAGAGGAGACCCAGTACTTC
14 | TRBJ1-5 | few | TRBV29-1 | TRBD1 | CSVTGTVSNQPQHF | TGCAGCGTTACCGGGACAGTTAGCAATCAGCCCCAGCATTTT
15 | TRBJ1-4 | few | TRBV7-9 | NA | CASSLVATTNEKLFF | TGTGCCAGCAGCTTAGTGGCAACAACTAATGAAAAACTGTTTTTT